This T cell receptor beta chain is from a study of cytomegalovirus exposure and HLA in healthy donors. Study results and caveats: In a later analysis, TCR association rates varied by HLA locus: DRB1 most, HLA-C fewest. The authors enumerated some 160 TCR beta chains as linked to cytomegalovirus. Most CMV-associated TCR beta chains appeared HLA-restricted in a later analysis. Owing to their indistinguishability, certain V segments, notably TRBV6-2 and TRBV6-3, were excluded.

13 Jbeta primers and 60 Vbeta primers were used for the PCR. Some clones are missing from TCRdb's copy, which holds only in-frame ones; the method was immunoSEQ multiplex PCR. The sample includes 76,000 or so clones, 70% to 80% of them seen just once. Turning to this clone: The target antigen is unknown.

Germline V CDR1 and CDR2: MNHNS, SASEGT. The V and J ends lost 5 bases and 5 bases, in that order; junction bases with no gene match: 7. The CDR3 has 15 amino acids. The clonotype comes from a man younger than 45 in good health and CMV-seronegative. The sequenced material came from PBMCs. The V gene is TRBV6-1, the J gene TRBJ1-1; TRBD1 matches at 11 bases. CDR3 sequence (DNA): TGTGCCAGCAGTAAGAGGACAGGGGGCGAGACTGAAGCTTTCTTT. It yields the protein CASSKRTGGETEAFF.